One T cell receptor (beta chain) is described in this entry. Its matching antigen is unknown. Investigators reverse transcribed all isolated RNA, so they sequenced expressed TCRB transcripts. Here immunoSEQ multiplex PCR was the method, and the copy in TCRdb shows in-frame clones only, minus some. The table lists more than 250,000 clones, approximately 15% of them singletons. This sample stems from a study of beta chain features in type 1 diabetes. Study-level results: For Type 1 diabetes patients, all four CD4+ subsets carried TCRB CDR3s that were moderately but significantly shorter.

CD45RO/CCR7/CD25/CD127/CD95/CD27 staining was used to isolate CD4+ naive, central memory, regulatory and stem cell-like memory cells by sorting. The specimen sequenced was naive CD4+ T cells from blood. The TCR was taken from a man between 25 and 39 years old with type 1 diabetes.

CDR3 amino acids: CASRGEVEAFF. DNA of the CDR3: TGTGCCAGCCGGGGGGAGGTTGAAGCTTTCTTT. V usage is TRBV2 and J usage is TRBJ1-1; maybe TRBD1 (5 bases). Looked up from germline, CDR1 is SNHLY and CDR2 is FYNNEI. V lost 8 bases to trimming and J lost 7 bases, with 11 bases between them. CDR3 length: 11 residues. Filled out from reference TRBV2 and TRBJ1-1, the complete variable domain reads EPEVTQTPSHQVTQMGQEVILRCVPISNHLYFYWYRQILGQKVEFLVSFYNNEISEKSEIFDDQFSVERPDGSNFTLKIRSTKLEDSAMYFCASRGEVEAFFGQGTRLTVV.